One sample yielded the 28 T cell receptor beta chains listed below, sequenced in a study of T cell changes during pregnancy in multiple sclerosis (dated by TCRdb to about 2019). Receptors were amplified or captured by the immunoSEQ multiplex PCR assay. TCRdb carries this immuneACCESS record with in-frame sequences only. Its versions omit some clonotypes, under half of them owing to an unresolved V gene in the studies checked, with the rest unexplained. This sample comprises 64,000 or so clones, about 90% of them detected only once. In total, the top ten clones hold about 2.5% of the sample. Sequencing used peripheral blood, obtained in the first trimester of pregnancy. The receptors shown here come from a female donor with multiple sclerosis, enrolled in a pregnancy study.

This clone appeared a few times. CDR3 coding DNA: TGTGCCACGACGTGGGGCGACGGCGAGCAGTACTTC. Amino acid sequence: CATTWGDGEQYF. The gene calls are TRBV2 and TRBJ2-7, with D tentatively TRBD1 (5 bases). The V end lost 10 bases, the J end lost 6 bases, and 16 bases lay between the germline ends. The CDR3 covers 12 residues. The germline V gene has CDR1 SNHLY and CDR2 FYNNEI.

V gene TRBV6-4 combines with J gene TRBJ1-1; TRBD1 matches at 7 bases. The CDR3 sequence is 15 residues long. Germline loops: CDR1 MRHNA, CDR2 SNTAGT. With 6 bases clipped from V and 4 bases from J, the junction kept 11 bases outside the gene matches. CDR3 protein: CASSPGQSTPTEAFF. CDR3 sequence (DNA): TGTGCCAGCAGCCCGGGACAGTCCACTCCCACTGAAGCTTTCTTT.

The J gene is TRBJ2-1, the V gene TRBV6-5, with 7 nucleotides matching TRBD2. V trimming: 7 bases; J trimming: 9 bases; junction bases outside the gene matches: 9. The CDR3 consists of 13 residues. CDR1 is MNHEY and CDR2 is SVGAGI in the germline V gene. CDR3 in DNA: TGTGCCAGCAAAAGGAGGGAGGGTAGTGAGCAGTTCTTC. It specifies CASKRREGSEQFF.

The V and J genes are TRBV11-3 and TRBJ2-7; TRBD2 agrees at 7 bases. In germline, CDR1 is SGHNT, CDR2 YENEEA. The CDR3 is made up of 14 amino acids. V lost 1 base and J lost 5; bases outside the gene matches: 5. The CDR3 reads CASSLGGSLDEQYF. CDR3 in DNA: TGTGCCAGCAGCTTAGGCGGGAGTCTGGACGAGCAGTACTTC.

This chain links TRBV9 with TRBJ1-2; no clear D gene. CDR1 is SGDLS, CDR2 YYNGEE, per germline. Deletions cut 0 bases from V and 5 bases from J, with 14 bases between. The CDR3 runs 15 residues. The CDR3 bases are TGTGCCAGCAGCGTAGCTGATAGAGTCGAGTATGGCTACACCTTC. As protein: CASSVADRVEYGYTF.

This sequence joins TRBV18 and TRBJ1-1; perhaps TRBD1 as D (5 bases). V lost 3 bases and J lost 1, with 9 bases in between. The CDR3 length is 14 residues. Germline loops: CDR1 KGHSH, CDR2 LQKENI. The CDR3 is CASSPTDSNTEAFF. CDR3 nucleotide sequence: TGTGCCAGCTCACCGACAGACTCGAACACTGAAGCTTTCTTT.

This clone was observed once. This chain uses TRBV5-4 with TRBJ2-3; possible D gene TRBD2, 5 bases. The CDR3 is made up of 13 amino acids. V was pared by 4 bases and J by 4 bases, with 10 bases between. Germline CDR1 SGHNT, CDR2 YYREEE (reference sequence). The CDR3: CASSLFGADTQYF. In DNA, the CDR3 is TGTGCCAGCAGCCTGTTCGGGGCAGATACGCAGTATTTT.

The chain combines TRBV27 with TRBJ1-1, with TRBD1 as a possible D gene (5 bases). Germline CDR1 is MNHEY and CDR2 is SMNVEV (reference sequence). Trimming shortened V by 3 bases and J by 1 base, and 9 bases separated the two germline ends. This CDR3 comprises 14 residues. The CDR3: CASSFGGGNTEAFF. The CDR3 coding sequence is TGTGCCAGCAGTTTTGGCGGGGGGAACACTGAAGCTTTCTTT.

The sample holds one count of this clone. Within the sample, other DNA sequences also encode this same CDR3. The V call is TRBV19, the J call TRBJ1-5, with 8 nucleotides matching TRBD1. Trimming at V came to 1 base and at J to 6 bases, leaving 5 bases not matched to a gene. The CDR3 has 15 residues. CDR1 and CDR2 from the germline V gene are LNHDA and SQIVND (reference sequence). CDR3 nucleotide sequence: TGTGCCAGTAGTATAGTTGGACAGGGACCTCAGCCCCAGCATTTT. This encodes CASSIVGQGPQPQHF.

A single count supports this clone. The V gene is TRBV7-9, the J gene TRBJ1-2; possible D gene TRBD1, 5 bases. The length of the CDR3 is 18 residues. Germline CDR1 and CDR2: SEHNR and FQNEAQ (reference sequence). Trimming stripped 6 bases from V and 3 bases from J, with 26 bases between. The CDR3 loop is CASSSSATSRGADYGYTF. In nucleotides, the CDR3 is TGTGCCAGCAGTTCATCCGCGACCTCACGTGGGGCGGACTATGGCTACACCTTC.

This clone was picked up a small number of times. This chain joins TRBV29-1 and TRBJ1-1; D uncertain. The CDR3 contains 15 residues. The germline V gene encodes CDR1 SQVTM and CDR2 ANQGSEA. With 1 base removed from V and 5 bases from J, the gap between germline ends came to 17 bases. CDR3 sequence reads: CSVEAHLVLWTEAFF. CDR3 sequence (DNA): TGCAGCGTTGAAGCCCACTTGGTTTTGTGGACTGAAGCTTTCTTT.

This sequence joins TRBV11-2 and TRBJ2-3; a possible D gene is TRBD1 (5 bases). CDR1 is SGHAT and CDR2 is FQNNGV in the germline V gene. The CDR3 runs 12 residues. DNA for the CDR3: TGTGCAACTGAAGGGGTTTCAGATACGCAGTATTTT. Protein sequence: CATEGVSDTQYF.

The chain couples TRBV7-8 to TRBJ2-3; 12 bases are shared with TRBD1. The germline V gene has CDR1 SGHVS and CDR2 FQNEAQ. The CDR3 extends over 15 amino acids. With V trimmed by 4 bases and J by 5 bases, 4 bases remained unmatched. CDR3 nucleotides: TGTGCCAGCAGCTCGGGACAGGGGGCCTTAGATACGCAGTATTTT. It specifies CASSSGQGALDTQYF.

V gene TRBV29-1 combines with J gene TRBJ2-1, with 9 bases lining up with TRBD1. V lost 3 bases and J lost 3; bases outside the gene matches: 0. The germline V gene encodes CDR1 SQVTM and CDR2 ANQGSEA. CDR3 length: 13 amino acids. The CDR3 region has the DNA TGCAGCGTTGAGGGACAGGGCTACAATGAGCAGTTCTTC. Translating it yields CSVEGQGYNEQFF.

The chain links TRBV15 to TRBJ1-1; tentative D call: TRBD1 (6 bases). The CDR3 contains 17 residues. From germline, CDR1 is LNHNV and CDR2 YYDKDF (reference sequence). The ends were cut back, 1 base at V and 5 bases at J, with 20 bases in the middle. The CDR3: CATSRATVTRRGTEAFF. The CDR3 DNA reads TGTGCCACCAGCAGAGCCACAGTAACCCGAAGGGGGACTGAAGCTTTCTTT.

The J gene is TRBJ2-6, the V gene TRBV28; 10 nucleotides align to TRBD1. V was pared by 5 bases and J by 0 bases, with 10 bases of the junction left unmatched. The CDR3 runs 19 residues. Germline V gives CDR1 MDHEN, CDR2 SYDVKM. The CDR3 spells CASSRRIRDRGSGANVLTF. The CDR3 nucleotides read TGTGCCAGCAGTCGGCGCATCCGGGACAGGGGCTCTGGGGCCAACGTCCTGACTTTC.

The genes are TRBV6-5 and TRBJ2-4; 7 bases line up with TRBD2. The CDR3 length is 16 residues. The V and J ends lost 2 bases and 6 bases, in that order; junction bases with no gene match: 10. Germline-derived CDR1 and CDR2 are MNHEY and SVGAGI. The chain's CDR3 is CASSYGGGTDRNIQYF. The CDR3 nucleotides are TGTGCCAGCAGTTACGGGGGGGGGACGGACCGAAACATTCAGTACTTC.

The chain joins TRBV2 to TRBJ2-5; unclear D gene. Deletions cut 3 bases from V and 4 bases from J, with 9 bases between. Germline CDR1 reads SNHLY; CDR2 reads FYNNEI. The CDR3 runs to 13 residues. CDR3 DNA sequence: TGTGCCAGCAGTGACCTATCCACAGAGACCCAGTACTTC. This sequence encodes CASSDLSTETQYF.

This clone turned up a few times. The rearrangement links TRBV19 to TRBJ1-1, with TRBD1 matching over 7 bases. The CDR3 contains 15 residues. Germline CDR1 LNHDA, CDR2 SQIVND (reference sequence). The ends lost 6 bases at V and 2 bases at J; junction bases unmatched: 9. The CDR3 coding sequence is TGTGCCAGTAGGAACCGTCGGGACAGCAACACTGAAGCTTTCTTT. As protein: CASRNRRDSNTEAFF. Supplemented by reference TRBV19 and TRBJ1-1, the full variable domain reads DGGITQSPKYLFRKEGQNVTLSCEQNLNHDAMYWYRQDPGQGLRLIYYSQIVNDFQKGDIAEGYSVSREKKESFPLTVTSAQKNPTAFYLCASRNRRDSNTEAFFGQGTRLTVV.

The chain couples TRBV28 to TRBJ1-2, with a tentative D call TRBD1 (5 bases). Germline CDR1 and CDR2: MDHEN and SYDVKM. V gave up 5 bases and J gave up 1 base, with 17 bases separating them. The CDR3 length is 16 residues. CDR3 nucleotides: TGTGCCAGCAGTCGAATCGATTTGACAGTTAACTATGGCTACACCTTC. It encodes CASSRIDLTVNYGYTF.

The chain employs TRBV6-6 and TRBJ1-2; no firm D call. The V and J ends lost 6 bases and 5 bases respectively, with 10 bases between them. Germline V gene sequence: CDR1 MNHNY, CDR2 SVGAGI (reference sequence). This CDR3 spans 12 amino acids. The CDR3 nucleotides read TGTGCCAGCAGGTCGACGGAGTATGGCTACACCTTC. This sequence encodes CASRSTEYGYTF.

The V gene is TRBV19, the J gene TRBJ1-2; D gene unclear. The CDR3 length is 12 residues. The germline V gene encodes CDR1 LNHDA and CDR2 SQIVND (reference sequence). V lost 2 bases and J lost 6, with 7 bases in between. The CDR3 region has the DNA TGTGCCAGTAGTATAATGGAGGATGGCTACACCTTC. Its protein product is CASSIMEDGYTF.

The chain links TRBV12-5 to TRBJ2-7, with D tentatively TRBD1 (5 bases). The CDR3 runs 12 residues. Germline values: CDR1 LGHNT, CDR2 FRNRAP. V was trimmed by 6 bases and J by 4 bases, leaving 10 bases between them. This chain's CDR3 is CASGLRVYEQYF. DNA for the CDR3: TGTGCTAGTGGCCTCAGGGTGTACGAGCAGTACTTC.

The chain combines TRBV9 with TRBJ2-1; 9 bases match TRBD1. The junction had 19 bases not matched to a gene; V was cut back by 0 bases and J by 0 bases. The CDR3 has 22 amino acids. Germline-derived CDR1 and CDR2 are SGDLS and YYNGEE. CDR3 sequence reads: CASSVVGGVGQGSGGSYNEQFF. The CDR3 DNA is TGTGCCAGCAGCGTAGTAGGGGGGGTCGGACAGGGGTCTGGTGGCTCCTACAATGAGCAGTTCTTC.

The chain joins TRBV19 to TRBJ1-1, with D tentatively TRBD1 (5 bases). CDR1 and CDR2 (germline): LNHDA, SQIVND (reference sequence). V dropped 1 base and J dropped 5 bases, with 11 bases sitting between them. The CDR3 spans 14 residues. The CDR3 loop reads CASSIVGASTEAFF. The CDR3 DNA reads as TGTGCCAGTAGTATAGTAGGGGCATCGACTGAAGCTTTCTTT.

The rearrangement links TRBV7-9 to TRBJ1-4; no clear D. The V end lost 0 bases, the J end lost 5 bases, and 10 bases lay between the germline ends. The CDR3 contains 15 residues. Germline V lookup: CDR1 SEHNR, CDR2 FQNEAQ (reference sequence). Here the CDR3 DNA reads TGTGCCAGCAGCTTAGCGCGGCAGAGCAATGAAAAACTGTTTTTT. This translates into CASSLARQSNEKLFF.

The chain recombines TRBV14 with TRBJ2-3; 8 positions agree with TRBD1. This CDR3 has 15 amino acids. V shed 4 bases and J 4 bases; nucleotides not matched to a gene: 7. Germline CDR1 and CDR2: SGHDN and FVKESK. The CDR3 here is CASSLRTGTADTQYF. The CDR3 DNA reads TGTGCCAGCAGCCTCCGGACAGGGACGGCAGATACGCAGTATTTT.

The CDR3 region is CASEGANTEAFF. The CDR3 DNA sequence: TGTGCCAGCGAAGGGGCGAACACTGAAGCTTTCTTT. The rearrangement links TRBV2 to TRBJ1-1, with D maybe TRBD1 (5 bases). The germline gives CDR1 SNHLY, CDR2 FYNNEI. Trimming removed 8 bases from V and 1 base from J, with 8 bases in between. The CDR3 has 12 amino acids.